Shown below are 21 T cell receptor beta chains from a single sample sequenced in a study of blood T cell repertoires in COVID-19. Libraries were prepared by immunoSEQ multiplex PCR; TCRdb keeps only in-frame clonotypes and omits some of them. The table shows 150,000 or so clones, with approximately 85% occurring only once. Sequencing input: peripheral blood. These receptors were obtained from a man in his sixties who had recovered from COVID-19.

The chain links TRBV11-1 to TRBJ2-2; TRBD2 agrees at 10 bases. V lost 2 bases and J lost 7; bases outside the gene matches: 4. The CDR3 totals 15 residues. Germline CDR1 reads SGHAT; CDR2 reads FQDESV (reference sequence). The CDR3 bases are TGTGCCAGCAGCTTATCCGGGACTAGCGTCGGGGAGCTGTTTTTT. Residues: CASSLSGTSVGELFF.

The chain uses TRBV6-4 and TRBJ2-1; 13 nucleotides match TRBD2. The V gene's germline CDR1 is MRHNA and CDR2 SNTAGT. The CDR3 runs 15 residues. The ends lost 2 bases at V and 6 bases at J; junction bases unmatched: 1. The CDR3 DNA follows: TGTGCCAGCAGTGACACTAGCGGGGGGGCCAATGAGCAGTTCTTC. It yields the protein CASSDTSGGANEQFF.

CDR3 in amino acids: CASSQSLAGLIGELFF. For the CDR3, the DNA is TGTGCCAGCTCACAATCCTTGGCGGGGTTGATCGGGGAGCTGTTTTTT. The chain combines TRBV18 with TRBJ2-2, with TRBD2 as a possible D gene (6 bases). Germline CDR1 reads KGHSH; CDR2 reads LQKENI. The CDR3 totals 16 residues. The V gene lost 4 bases and the J gene lost 7 bases, with 19 bases spanning the gap.

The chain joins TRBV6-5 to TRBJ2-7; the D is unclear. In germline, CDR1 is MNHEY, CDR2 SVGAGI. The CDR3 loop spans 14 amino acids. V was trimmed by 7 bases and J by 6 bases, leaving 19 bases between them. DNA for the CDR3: TGTGCCAGCATGGTGACCCAGGTTATCTCCGAGCAGTACTTC. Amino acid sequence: CASMVTQVISEQYF.

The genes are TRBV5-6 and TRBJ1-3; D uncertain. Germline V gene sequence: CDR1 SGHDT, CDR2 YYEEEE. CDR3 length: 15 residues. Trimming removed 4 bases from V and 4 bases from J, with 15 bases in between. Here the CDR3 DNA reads TGTGCCAGCAGCCCACTGGGCACGGGAGGAAACACCATATATTTT. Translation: CASSPLGTGGNTIYF.

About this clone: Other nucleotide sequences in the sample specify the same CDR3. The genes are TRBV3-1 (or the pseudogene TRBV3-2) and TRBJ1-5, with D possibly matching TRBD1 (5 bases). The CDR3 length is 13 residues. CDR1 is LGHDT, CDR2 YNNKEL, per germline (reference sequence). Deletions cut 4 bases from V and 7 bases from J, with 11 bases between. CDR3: CASSPGGGQPQHF. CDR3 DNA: TGTGCCAGCAGCCCGGGGGGGGGACAGCCCCAGCATTTT.

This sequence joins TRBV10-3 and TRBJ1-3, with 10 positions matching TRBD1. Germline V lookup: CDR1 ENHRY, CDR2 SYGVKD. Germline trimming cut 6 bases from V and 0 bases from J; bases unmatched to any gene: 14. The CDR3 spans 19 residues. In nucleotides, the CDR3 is TGTGCCATCAGCCGAAGTGGACAGGGGGTTCCTCTCTCTGGAAACACCATATATTTT. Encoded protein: CAISRSGQGVPLSGNTIYF.

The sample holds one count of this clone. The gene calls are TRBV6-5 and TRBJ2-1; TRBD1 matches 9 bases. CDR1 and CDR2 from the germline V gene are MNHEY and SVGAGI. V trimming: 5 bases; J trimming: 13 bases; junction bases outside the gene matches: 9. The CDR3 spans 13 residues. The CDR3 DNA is TGTGCCAGCAGTAGCCGGGACAGGGCTACACAGTTCTTC. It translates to CASSSRDRATQFF.

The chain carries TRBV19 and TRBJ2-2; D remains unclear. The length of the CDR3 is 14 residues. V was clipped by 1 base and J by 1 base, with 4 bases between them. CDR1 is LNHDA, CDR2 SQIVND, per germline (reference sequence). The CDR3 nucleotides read TGTGCCAGTAGTATAGCGGGGAACACCGGGGAGCTGTTTTTT. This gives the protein CASSIAGNTGELFF. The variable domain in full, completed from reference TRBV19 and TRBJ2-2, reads DGGITQSPKYLFRKEGQNVTLSCEQNLNHDAMYWYRQDPGQGLRLIYYSQIVNDFQKGDIAEGYSVSREKKESFPLTVTSAQKNPTAFYLCASSIAGNTGELFFGEGSRLTVL.

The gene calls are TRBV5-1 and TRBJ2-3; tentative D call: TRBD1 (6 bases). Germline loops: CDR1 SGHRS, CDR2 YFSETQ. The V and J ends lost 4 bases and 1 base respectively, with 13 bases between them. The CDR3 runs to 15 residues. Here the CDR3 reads CASSGQPIGTDTQYF. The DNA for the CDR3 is TGCGCCAGCAGCGGACAGCCCATCGGCACAGATACGCAGTATTTT.

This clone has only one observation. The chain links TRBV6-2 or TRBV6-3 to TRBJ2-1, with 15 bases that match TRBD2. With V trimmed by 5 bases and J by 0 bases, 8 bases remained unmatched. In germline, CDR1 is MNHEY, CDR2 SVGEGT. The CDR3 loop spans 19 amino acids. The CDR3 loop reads CASSPRGLAGGYSYNEQFF. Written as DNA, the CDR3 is TGTGCCAGCAGTCCACGGGGACTAGCGGGGGGCTACTCCTACAATGAGCAGTTCTTC.

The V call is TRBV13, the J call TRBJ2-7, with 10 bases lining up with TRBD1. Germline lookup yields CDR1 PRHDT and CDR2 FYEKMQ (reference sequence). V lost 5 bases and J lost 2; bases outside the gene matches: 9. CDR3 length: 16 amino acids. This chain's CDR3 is CASSPTGTGDAYEQYF. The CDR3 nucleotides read TGTGCCAGCAGCCCCACCGGGACAGGGGATGCCTACGAGCAGTACTTC.

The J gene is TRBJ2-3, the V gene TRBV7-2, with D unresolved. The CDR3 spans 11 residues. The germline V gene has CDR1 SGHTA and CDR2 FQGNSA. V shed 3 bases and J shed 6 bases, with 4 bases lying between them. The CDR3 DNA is TGTGCCAGCAGCTTCGGGGATACGCAGTATTTT. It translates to CASSFGDTQYF. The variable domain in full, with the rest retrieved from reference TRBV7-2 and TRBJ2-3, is GAGVSQSPSNKVTEKGKDVELRCDPISGHTALYWYRQSLGQGLEFLIYFQGNSAPDKSGLPSDRFSAERTGGSVSTLTIQRTQQEDSAVYLCASSFGDTQYFGPGTRLTVL.

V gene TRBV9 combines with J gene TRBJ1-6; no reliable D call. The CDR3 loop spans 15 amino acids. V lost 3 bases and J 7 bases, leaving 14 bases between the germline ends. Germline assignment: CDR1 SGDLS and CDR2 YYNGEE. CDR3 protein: CASSAAGVSNSPLHF. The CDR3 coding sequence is TGTGCCAGCAGCGCCGCCGGGGTCTCGAATTCACCCCTCCACTTT.

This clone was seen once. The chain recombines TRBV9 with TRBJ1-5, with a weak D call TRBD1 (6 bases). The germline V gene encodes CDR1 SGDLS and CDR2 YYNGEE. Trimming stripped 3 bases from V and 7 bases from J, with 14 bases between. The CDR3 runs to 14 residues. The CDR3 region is CASSAGTGHQPQHF. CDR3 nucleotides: TGTGCCAGCAGCGCTGGCACAGGGCACCAGCCCCAGCATTTT.

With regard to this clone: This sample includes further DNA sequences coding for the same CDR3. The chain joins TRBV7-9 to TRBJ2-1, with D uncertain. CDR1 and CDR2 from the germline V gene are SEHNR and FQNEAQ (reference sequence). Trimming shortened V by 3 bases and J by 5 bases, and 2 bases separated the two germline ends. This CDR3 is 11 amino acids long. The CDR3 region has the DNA TGTGCCAGCAGCTTTAACAATGAGCAGTTCTTC. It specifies CASSFNNEQFF.

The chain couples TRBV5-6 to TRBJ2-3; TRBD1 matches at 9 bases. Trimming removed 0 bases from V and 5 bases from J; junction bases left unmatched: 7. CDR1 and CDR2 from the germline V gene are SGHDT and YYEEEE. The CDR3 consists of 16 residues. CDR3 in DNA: TGTGCCAGCAGCTTGGCGGGACAGGGAAGAGGAGATACGCAGTATTTT. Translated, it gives CASSLAGQGRGDTQYF.

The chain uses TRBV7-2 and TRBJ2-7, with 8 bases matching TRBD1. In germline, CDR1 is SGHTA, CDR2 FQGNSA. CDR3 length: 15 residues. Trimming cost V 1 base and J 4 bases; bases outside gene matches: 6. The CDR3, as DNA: TGTGCCAGCAGCTTAGTGGGCAGGGGGCAGTACGAGCAGTACTTC. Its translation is CASSLVGRGQYEQYF. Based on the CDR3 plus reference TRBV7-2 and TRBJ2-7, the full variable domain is GAGVSQSPSNKVTEKGKDVELRCDPISGHTALYWYRQSLGQGLEFLIYFQGNSAPDKSGLPSDRFSAERTGGSVSTLTIQRTQQEDSAVYLCASSLVGRGQYEQYFGPGTRLTVT.

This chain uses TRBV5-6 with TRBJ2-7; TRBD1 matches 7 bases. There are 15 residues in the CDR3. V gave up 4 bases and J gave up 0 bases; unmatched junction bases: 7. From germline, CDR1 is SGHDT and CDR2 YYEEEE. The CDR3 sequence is CASSPIDRDSYEQYF. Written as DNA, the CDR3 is TGTGCCAGCAGCCCAATTGACAGGGACTCCTACGAGCAGTACTTC. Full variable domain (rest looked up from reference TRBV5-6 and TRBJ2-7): DAGVTQSPTHLIKTRGQQVTLRCSPKSGHDTVSWYQQALGQGPQFIFQYYEEEERQRGNFPDRFSGHQFPNYSSELNVNALLLGDSALYLCASSPIDRDSYEQYFGPGTRLTVT.

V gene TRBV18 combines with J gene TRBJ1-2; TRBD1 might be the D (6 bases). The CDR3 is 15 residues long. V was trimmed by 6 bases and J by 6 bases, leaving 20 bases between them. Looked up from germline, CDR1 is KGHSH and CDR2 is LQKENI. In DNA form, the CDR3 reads TGTGCCAGCTCCCCAAACCTCCCGACAGGCGATGGCTACACCTTC. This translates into CASSPNLPTGDGYTF. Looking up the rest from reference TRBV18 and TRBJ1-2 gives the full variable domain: NAGVMQNPRHLVRRRGQEARLRCSPMKGHSHVYWYRQLPEEGLKFMVYLQKENIIDESGMPKERFSAEFPKEGPSILRIQQVVRGDSAAYFCASSPNLPTGDGYTFGSGTRLTVV.

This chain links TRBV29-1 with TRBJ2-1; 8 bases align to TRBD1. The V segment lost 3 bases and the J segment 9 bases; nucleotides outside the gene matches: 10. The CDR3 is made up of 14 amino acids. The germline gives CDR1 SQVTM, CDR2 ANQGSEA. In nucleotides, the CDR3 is TGCAGCGTTGACCCAGGGGGCGGCTTTTCTGAGCAGTTCTTC. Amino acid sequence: CSVDPGGGFSEQFF.